This T cell receptor beta chain was captured by sequencing in a study of blood T cells in healthy people across ages. Study background: Template switching captured about one barcoded beta molecule per two T cells.

This clonotype was recorded a few times. Its antigen is unknown. Study results and caveats: Older age coincided with a roughly linear decline in TCR beta diversity per million T cells. A conclusive naive versus antigen-experienced comparison was prevented by the unsorted PBMCs.

Sample-barcoded 5' priming and a J-beta primer mix drove a second PCR of roughly 7 to 11 cycles. Each CDR3 protein is one row after TCRdb ran MiXCR on the 5' RACE reads. The top ten clones hold 5% to 7% of a sample with over a million distinct CDR3 sequences, approximately 59% of them seen once. Extraction of total RNA produced a minimum of 6 micrograms from each sample. What was sequenced was blood. This clonotype was obtained from a man between 18 and 29 years old in good health.

CDR3 sequence (DNA): TGTGCCAGCAGTTATAAGGACCAGCCCCAGCATTTT. Its translation is CASSYKDQPQHF. The J gene is TRBJ1-5, the V gene TRBV6-6; no firm D call. Germline V gene data show CDR1 as MNHNY and CDR2 as SVGAGI (reference sequence). Trimming stripped 3 bases from V and 7 bases from J, with 7 bases between. This CDR3 has 12 residues.